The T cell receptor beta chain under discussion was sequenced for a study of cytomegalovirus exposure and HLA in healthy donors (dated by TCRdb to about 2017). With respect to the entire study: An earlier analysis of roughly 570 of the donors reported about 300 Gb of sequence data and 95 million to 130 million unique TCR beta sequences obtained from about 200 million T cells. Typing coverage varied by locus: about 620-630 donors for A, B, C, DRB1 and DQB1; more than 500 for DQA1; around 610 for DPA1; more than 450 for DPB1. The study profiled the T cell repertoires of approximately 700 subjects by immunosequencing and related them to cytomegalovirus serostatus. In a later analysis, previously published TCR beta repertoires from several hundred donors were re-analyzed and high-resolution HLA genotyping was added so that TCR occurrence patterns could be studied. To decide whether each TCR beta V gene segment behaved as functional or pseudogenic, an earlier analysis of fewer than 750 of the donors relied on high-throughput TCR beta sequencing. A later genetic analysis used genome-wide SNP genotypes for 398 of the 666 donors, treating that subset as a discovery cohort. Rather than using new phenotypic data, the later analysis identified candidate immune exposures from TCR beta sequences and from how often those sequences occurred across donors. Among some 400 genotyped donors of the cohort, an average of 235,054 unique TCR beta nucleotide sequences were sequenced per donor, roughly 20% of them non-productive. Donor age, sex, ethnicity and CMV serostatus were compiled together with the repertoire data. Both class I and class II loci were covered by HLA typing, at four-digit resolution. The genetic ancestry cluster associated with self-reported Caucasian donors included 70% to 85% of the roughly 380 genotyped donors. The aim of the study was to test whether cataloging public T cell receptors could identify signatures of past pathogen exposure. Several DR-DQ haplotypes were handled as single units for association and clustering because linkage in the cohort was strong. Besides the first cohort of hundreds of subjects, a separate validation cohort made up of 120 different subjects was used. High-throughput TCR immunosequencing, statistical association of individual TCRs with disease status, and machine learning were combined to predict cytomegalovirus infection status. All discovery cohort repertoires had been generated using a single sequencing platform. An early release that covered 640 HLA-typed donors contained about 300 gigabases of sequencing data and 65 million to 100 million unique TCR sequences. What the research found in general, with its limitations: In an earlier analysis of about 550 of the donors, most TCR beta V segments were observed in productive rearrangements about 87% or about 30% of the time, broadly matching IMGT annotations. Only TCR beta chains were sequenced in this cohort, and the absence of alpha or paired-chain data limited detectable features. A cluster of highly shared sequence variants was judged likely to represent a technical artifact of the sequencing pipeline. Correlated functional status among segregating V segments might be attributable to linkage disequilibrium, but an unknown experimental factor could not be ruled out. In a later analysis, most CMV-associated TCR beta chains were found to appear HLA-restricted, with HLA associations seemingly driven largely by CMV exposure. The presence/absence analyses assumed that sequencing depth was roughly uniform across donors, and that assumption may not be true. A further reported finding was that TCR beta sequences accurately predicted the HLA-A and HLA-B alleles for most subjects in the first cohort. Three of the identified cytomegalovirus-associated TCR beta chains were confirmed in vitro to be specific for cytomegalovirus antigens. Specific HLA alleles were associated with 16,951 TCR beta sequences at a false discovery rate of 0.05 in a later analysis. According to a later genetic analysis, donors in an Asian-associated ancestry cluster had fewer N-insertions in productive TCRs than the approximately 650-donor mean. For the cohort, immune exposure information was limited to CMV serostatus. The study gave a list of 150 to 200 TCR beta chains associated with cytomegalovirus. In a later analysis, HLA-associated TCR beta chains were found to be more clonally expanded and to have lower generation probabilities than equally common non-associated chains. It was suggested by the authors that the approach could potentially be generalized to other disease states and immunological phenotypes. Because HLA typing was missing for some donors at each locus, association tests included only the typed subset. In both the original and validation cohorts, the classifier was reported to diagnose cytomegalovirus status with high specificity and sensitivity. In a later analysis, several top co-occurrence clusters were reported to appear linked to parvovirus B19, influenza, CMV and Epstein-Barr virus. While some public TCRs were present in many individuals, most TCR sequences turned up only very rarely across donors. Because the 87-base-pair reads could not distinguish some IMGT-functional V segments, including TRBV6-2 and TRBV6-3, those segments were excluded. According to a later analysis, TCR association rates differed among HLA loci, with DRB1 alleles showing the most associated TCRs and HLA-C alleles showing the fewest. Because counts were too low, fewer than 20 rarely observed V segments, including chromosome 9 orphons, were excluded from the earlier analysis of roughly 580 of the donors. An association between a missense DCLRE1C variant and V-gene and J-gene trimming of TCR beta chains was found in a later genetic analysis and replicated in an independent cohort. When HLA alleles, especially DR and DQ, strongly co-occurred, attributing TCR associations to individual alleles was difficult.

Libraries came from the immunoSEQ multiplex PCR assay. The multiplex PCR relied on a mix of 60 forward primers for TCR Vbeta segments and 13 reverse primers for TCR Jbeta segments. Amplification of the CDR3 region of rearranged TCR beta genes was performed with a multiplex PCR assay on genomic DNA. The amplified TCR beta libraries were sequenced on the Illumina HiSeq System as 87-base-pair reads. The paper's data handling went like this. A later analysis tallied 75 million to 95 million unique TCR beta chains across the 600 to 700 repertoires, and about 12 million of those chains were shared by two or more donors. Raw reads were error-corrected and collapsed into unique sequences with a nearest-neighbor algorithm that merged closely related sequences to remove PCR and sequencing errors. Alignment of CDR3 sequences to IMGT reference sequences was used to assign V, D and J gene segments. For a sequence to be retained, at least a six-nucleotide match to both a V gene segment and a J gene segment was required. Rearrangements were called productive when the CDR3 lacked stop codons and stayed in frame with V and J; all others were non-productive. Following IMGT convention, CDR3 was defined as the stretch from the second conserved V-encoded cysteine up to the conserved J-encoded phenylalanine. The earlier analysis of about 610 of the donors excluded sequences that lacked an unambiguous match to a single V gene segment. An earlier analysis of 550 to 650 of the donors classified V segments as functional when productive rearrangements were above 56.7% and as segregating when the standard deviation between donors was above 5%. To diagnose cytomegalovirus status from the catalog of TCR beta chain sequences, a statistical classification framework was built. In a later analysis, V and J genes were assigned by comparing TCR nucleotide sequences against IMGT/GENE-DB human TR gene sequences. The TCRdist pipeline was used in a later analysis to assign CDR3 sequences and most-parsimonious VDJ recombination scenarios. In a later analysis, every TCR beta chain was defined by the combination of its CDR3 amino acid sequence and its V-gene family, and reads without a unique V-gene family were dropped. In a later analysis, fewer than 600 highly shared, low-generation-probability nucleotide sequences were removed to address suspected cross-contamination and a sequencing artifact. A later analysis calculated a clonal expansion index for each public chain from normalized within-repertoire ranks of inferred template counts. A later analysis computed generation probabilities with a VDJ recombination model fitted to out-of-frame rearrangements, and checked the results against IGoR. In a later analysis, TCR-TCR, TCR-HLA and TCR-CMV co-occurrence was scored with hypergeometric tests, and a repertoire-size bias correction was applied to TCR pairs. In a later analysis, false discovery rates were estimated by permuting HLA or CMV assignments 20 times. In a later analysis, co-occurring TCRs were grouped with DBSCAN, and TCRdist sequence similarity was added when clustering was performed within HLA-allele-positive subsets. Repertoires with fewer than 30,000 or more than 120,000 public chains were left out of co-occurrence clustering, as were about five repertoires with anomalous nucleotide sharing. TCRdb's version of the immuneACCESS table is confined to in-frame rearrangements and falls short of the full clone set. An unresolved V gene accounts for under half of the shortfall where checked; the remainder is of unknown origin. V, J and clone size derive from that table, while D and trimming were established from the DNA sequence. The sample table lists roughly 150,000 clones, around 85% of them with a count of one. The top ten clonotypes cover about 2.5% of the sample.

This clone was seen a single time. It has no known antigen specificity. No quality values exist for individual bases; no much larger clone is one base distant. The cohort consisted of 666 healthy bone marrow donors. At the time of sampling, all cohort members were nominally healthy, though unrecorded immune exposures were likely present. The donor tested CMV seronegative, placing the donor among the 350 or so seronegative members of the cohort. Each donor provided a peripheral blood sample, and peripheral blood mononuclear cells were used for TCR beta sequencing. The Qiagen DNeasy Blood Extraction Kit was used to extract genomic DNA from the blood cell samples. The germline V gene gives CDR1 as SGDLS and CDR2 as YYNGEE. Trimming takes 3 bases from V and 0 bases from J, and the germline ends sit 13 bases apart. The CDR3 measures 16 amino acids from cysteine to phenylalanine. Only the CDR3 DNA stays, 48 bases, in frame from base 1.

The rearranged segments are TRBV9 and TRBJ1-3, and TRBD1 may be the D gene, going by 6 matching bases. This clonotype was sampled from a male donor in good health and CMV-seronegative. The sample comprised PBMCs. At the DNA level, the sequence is TGTGCCAGCAGCGACCCGAGCAGGGGCTCTGGAAACACCATATATTTT. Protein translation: CASSDPSRGSGNTIYF.